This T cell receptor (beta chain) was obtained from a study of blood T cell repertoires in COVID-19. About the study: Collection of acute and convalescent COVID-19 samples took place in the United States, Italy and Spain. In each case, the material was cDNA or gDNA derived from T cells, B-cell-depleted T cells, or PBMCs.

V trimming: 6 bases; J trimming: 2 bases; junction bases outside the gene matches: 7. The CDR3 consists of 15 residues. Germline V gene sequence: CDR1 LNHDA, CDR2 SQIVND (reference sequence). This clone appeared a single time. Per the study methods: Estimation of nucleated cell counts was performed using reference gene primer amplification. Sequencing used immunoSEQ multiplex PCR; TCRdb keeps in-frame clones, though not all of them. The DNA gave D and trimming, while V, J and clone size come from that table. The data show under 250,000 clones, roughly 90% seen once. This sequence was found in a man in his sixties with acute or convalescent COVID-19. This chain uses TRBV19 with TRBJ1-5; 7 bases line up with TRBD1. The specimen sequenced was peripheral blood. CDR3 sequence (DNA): TGTGCCAGTAGCTCTTGGACAGGCCGCAATCAGCCCCAGCATTTT. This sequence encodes CASSSWTGRNQPQHF.